This TCR beta chain was captured by sequencing in a study of PD-L1 blockade in urothelial cancer. Time point: pretreatment peripheral blood. This CDR3 comprises 15 residues. Trimming took off 0 bases at V and 0 bases at J, with 7 bases between the two ends. Germline V gene data show CDR1 as SGHRS and CDR2 as YFSETQ. Sequenced by immunoSEQ multiplex PCR; TCRdb stores in-frame clones only, minus some. The sample yields about 56,000 clones, about 85% seen once. This receptor was obtained from a man between 65 and 80 years old with urothelial cancer. This chain uses TRBV5-1 with TRBJ2-1; D remains unclear. Sequenced material: PBMCs, taken around atezolizumab (anti-PD-L1) treatment. CDR3 DNA sequence: TGCGCCAGCAGCTTGGGTCAGGTCTCCTACAATGAGCAGTTCTTC. This sequence encodes CASSLGQVSYNEQFF. The complete variable domain, with remaining parts taken from reference TRBV5-1 and TRBJ2-1, reads KAGVTQTPRYLIKTRGQQVTLSCSPISGHRSVSWYQQTPGQGLQFLFEYFSETQRNKGNFPGRFSGRQFSNSRSEMNVSTLELGDSALYLCASSLGQVSYNEQFFGPGTRLTVL.